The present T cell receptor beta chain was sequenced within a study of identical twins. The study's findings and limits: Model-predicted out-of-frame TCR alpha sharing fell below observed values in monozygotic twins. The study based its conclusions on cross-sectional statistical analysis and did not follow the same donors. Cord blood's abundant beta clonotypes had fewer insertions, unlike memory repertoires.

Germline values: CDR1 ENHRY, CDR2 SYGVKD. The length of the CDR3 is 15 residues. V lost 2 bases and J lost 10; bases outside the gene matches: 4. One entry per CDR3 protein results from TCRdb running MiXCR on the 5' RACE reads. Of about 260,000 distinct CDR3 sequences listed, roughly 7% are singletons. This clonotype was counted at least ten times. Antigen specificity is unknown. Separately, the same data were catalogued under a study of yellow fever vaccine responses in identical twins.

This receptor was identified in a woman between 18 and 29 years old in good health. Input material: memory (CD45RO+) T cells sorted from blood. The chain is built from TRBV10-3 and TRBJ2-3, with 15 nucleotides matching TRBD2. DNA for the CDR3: TGTGCCATCAGTGAGCGGACTAGCGGGAGGGAGGCGCAGTATTTT. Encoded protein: CAISERTSGREAQYF.